This T cell receptor (beta chain) was sequenced in a study of shared clonotypes between healthy human individuals. Across the whole study: CD4 naive and memory got three plates each, CD8 naive two, CD8 memory one.

The assay was carried out at the deep level. Sequenced by immunoSEQ multiplex PCR; TCRdb stores in-frame clones only, minus some. This table has fewer than 1 million clones, about 96% appearing once. The germline V gene encodes CDR1 SGHDN and CDR2 FVKESK. Between the trimmed V and J ends, which lost 1 base and 2 bases, there was a span of 13 bases. This CDR3 spans 16 amino acids. Cells designated naive CD8 were CD45RO-negative and were positively selected for CCR7, with terminally differentiated effector memory CD45RA+ cells excluded. The clonotype originates from a man aged 25 to 40 in good health. Material: naive CD8+ T cells sorted from blood. The rearrangement joins TRBV14 to TRBJ2-3, with D perhaps TRBD1 (5 bases). For the CDR3, the DNA is TGTGCCAGCAGCCAAGCCCGGTCCAGGGACACAGATACGCAGTATTTT. Protein sequence: CASSQARSRDTDTQYF.